This TCR beta chain was sequenced during a study of T cell therapy after organ transplantation (dated by TCRdb to between 2019 and 2020). Concerning the study at large: Autologous CMV-specific T cells, expanded in vitro for around 14 days with a peptide pool of 30 HLA class I and II CMV epitopes, were used as therapy products. Before T cell therapy commenced, pretherapy samples of peripheral blood were collected. A median of 1.92 x 10^8 CMV-specific T cells was administered to patients across 2 to 6 intravenous infusions. Of the approximately eleven patients, only 7 or 8 had long-term post-therapy samples available. Patients were given up to 6 doses of T cells at 2-week intervals and were followed for over 25 weeks after finishing therapy. Of the roughly ten patients, eight were classified as clinical responders and two as nonresponders. The study was a follow-up TRBV repertoire analysis of an open-label phase I trial of autologous CMV-specific adoptive T cell therapy in solid-organ transplant recipients.

Broad study findings and their caveats: Reconstitution after therapy appeared to include not only transferred clonotypes but also endogenous clonotypes that had not been detected in the therapy products. The small cohort prevented assessing confounders such as concurrent antirejection and antiviral medications. Fold change in CD8 clonality after therapy was inversely correlated with pretherapy clonality, suggesting that less biased repertoires were more receptive to remodeling. Few detected expansions in nonresponders may reflect reduced sample coverage from poor CD8+ T cell yield. Nonresponders showed marked pretherapy clonal expansions with minimal repertoire change after therapy.

Turning to this clone: Its antigen target is currently unknown. Qualities for individual bases were not recorded, and no much larger clone is one base off.

The immunoSEQ two-step, bias-controlled multiplex PCR assay was used to amplify TRB CDR3 regions from genomic DNA. An Illumina NextSeq 500 was used to sequence the CDR3 libraries. Concerning the study's data processing: The immunoSEQ Analyzer platform was used for the initial alignment and bioinformatics, which included bias normalization against synthetic CDR3 analogs. V, D and J gene annotation followed the IMGT database definitions. Further TRBV analyses used VDJtools version 1.1.10 and the R package tcR version 2.2.1.11 with default settings. GLIPH analysis was performed with version 1.0 using default settings. Significant clonotype frequency changes were tested by 2-sided binomial test with Benjamini-Hochberg correction (alpha = 0.01) in CDR3 sequences with at least 5 reads. The table was pulled from immuneACCESS by TCRdb, which kept in-frame rearrangements only. Such tables lose some clones; where checked, under half of the loss comes from unresolved V genes, and the rest has no known cause. That table is the source of V, J and clone size, and D and trimming were worked out from the DNA. The sample includes some 47,000 clones, with about 94% observed a single time. Around 3.1% of the sample lies in the top ten.

CDR1 and CDR2, looked up from the germline V gene, are MNHEY and SVGAGI. From cysteine to phenylalanine, the CDR3 is 14 amino acids long. CDR3 DNA is the only sequence kept; it has 42 bases, read in frame from the first base. The junction carries 8 bases between V and J, which are trimmed by 0 bases and 6 bases respectively. The time point label corresponds to: before start of T cell therapy. Patients were solid-organ transplant recipients with drug-resistant/recurrent cytomegalovirus. Ten or so trial participants were chosen for repertoire analysis on the basis of the availability of post-therapy peripheral blood mononuclear cells. Viable CD3+CD8+CD4- lymphocytes were isolated from PBMCs by sorting on a BD FACSAria III. Genomic DNA was extracted from sorted cells with the Qiagen DNeasy Kit.

Here the chain combines TRBV6-5 and TRBJ2-2; the D element might be TRBD1 or TRBD2, as each aligns at 5 bases. This TCR derives from a human patient who had received a solid organ transplant and had CMV disease. The specimen comprised CD8+ T cells from blood, sampled before autologous CMV-specific T cell therapy. The CDR3 protein is CASSYSQGAGELFF. The nucleotides are TGTGCCAGCAGTTACTCCCAGGGAGCCGGGGAGCTGTTTTTT.